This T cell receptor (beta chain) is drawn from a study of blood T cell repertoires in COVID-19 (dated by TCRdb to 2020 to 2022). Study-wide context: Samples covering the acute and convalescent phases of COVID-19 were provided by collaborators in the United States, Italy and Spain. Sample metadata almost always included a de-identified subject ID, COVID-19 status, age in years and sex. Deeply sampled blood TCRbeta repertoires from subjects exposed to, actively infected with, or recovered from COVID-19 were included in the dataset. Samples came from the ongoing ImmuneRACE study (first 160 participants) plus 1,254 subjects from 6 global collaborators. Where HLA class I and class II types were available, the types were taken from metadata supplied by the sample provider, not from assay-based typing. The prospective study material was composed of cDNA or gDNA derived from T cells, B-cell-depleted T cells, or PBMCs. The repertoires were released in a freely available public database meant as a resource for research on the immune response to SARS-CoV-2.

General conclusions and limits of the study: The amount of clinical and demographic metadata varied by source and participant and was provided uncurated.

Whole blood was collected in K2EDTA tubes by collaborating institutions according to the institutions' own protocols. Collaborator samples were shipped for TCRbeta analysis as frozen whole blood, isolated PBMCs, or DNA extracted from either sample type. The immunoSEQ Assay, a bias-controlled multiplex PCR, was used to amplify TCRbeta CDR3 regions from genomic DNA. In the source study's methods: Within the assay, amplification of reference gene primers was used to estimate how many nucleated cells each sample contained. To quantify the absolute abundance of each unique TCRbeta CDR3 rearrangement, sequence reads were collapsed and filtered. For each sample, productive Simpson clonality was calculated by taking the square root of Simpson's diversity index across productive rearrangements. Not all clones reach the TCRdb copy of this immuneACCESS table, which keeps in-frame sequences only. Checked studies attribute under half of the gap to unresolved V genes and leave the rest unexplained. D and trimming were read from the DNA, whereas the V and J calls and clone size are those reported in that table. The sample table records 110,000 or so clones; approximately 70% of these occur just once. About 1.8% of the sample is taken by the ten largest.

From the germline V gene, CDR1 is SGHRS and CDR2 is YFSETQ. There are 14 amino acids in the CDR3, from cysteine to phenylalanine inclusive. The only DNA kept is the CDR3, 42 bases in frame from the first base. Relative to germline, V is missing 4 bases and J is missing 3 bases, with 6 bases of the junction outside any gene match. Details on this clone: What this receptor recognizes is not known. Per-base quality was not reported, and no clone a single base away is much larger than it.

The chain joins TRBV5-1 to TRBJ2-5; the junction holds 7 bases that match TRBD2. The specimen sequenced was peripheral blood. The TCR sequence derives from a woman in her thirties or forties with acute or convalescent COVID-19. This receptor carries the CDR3 CASSPDLAEETQYF. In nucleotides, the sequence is TGCGCCAGCAGCCCTGACCTAGCGGAAGAGACCCAGTACTTC.